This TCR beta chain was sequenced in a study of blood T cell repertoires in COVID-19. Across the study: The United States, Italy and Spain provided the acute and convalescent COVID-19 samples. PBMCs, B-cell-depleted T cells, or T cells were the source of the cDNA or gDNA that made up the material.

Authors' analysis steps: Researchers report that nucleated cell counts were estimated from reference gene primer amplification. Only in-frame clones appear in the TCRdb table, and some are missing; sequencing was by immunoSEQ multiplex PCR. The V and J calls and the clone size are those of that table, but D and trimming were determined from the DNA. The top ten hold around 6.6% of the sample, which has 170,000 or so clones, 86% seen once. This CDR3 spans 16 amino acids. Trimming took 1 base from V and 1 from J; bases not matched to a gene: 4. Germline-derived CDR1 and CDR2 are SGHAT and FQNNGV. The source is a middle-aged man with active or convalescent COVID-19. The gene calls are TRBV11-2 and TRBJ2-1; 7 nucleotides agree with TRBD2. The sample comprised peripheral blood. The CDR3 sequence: CASSLVSGISYNEQFF. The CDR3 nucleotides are TGTGCCAGCAGCTTAGTGAGCGGGATTTCCTACAATGAGCAGTTCTTC.